The 15 T cell receptor beta chains listed next were all sequenced from one sample in a study of blood T cell repertoires in COVID-19. Here immunoSEQ multiplex PCR was the method, and the copy in TCRdb shows in-frame clones only, minus some. The data contain approximately 300,000 clones, around nine tenths of them seen just once; the ten biggest clones take up 1.5% to 2%. Sequenced input: peripheral blood. The receptors originated from a woman younger than 45 with COVID-19, enrolled during active disease.

This chain joins TRBV10-3 and TRBJ1-6; D possibly corresponds to TRBD1 (6 bases). The V and J ends lost 4 bases and 7 bases respectively, with 11 bases between them. Germline V gene lookup returns CDR1 ENHRY and CDR2 SYGVKD. The CDR3 contains 14 residues. CDR3 DNA sequence: TGTGCCATCAGTGTCAAAACAGGGAATTCACCCCTCCACTTT. Translated, it gives CAISVKTGNSPLHF.

The rearrangement links TRBV27 to TRBJ2-1, with TRBD1 matching 10 bases. The length of the CDR3 is 16 residues. CDR1 is MNHEY and CDR2 is SMNVEV in the germline V gene (reference sequence). The V and J ends lost 1 base and 6 bases, in that order; junction bases with no gene match: 6. The CDR3 DNA is TGTGCCAGCAGTTTATGGTGGACAGGGGGAATCAATGAGCAGTTCTTC. Translation gives CASSLWWTGGINEQFF.

This chain connects TRBV6-4 to TRBJ2-3, with D possibly being TRBD1 (5 bases). The CDR3 is 14 amino acids. V was pared by 3 bases and J by 4 bases, with 11 bases between. CDR1 is MRHNA, CDR2 SNTAGT, per germline. CDR3 amino acids: CASSDWGRADTQYF. The CDR3 DNA reads TGTGCCAGCAGTGATTGGGGCAGGGCAGATACGCAGTATTTT.

The chain employs TRBV18 and TRBJ1-2; possibly TRBD1 for D (6 bases). V shed 0 bases and J shed 10 bases, with 12 bases lying between them. The CDR3 spans 13 residues. Germline CDR1 reads KGHSH; CDR2 reads LQKENI. CDR3 protein: CASSPPDRRTYTF. The CDR3 DNA reads TGTGCCAGCTCACCACCGGACAGAAGGACCTACACCTTC. The variable domain in full, completed from reference TRBV18 and TRBJ1-2, reads NAGVMQNPRHLVRRRGQEARLRCSPMKGHSHVYWYRQLPEEGLKFMVYLQKENIIDESGMPKERFSAEFPKEGPSILRIQQVVRGDSAAYFCASSPPDRRTYTFGSGTRLTVV.

The chain has TRBV19 and TRBJ1-3; 10 nucleotides match TRBD1. This CDR3 contains 17 residues. The J segment lost 0 bases and the V segment lost 5 bases, leaving 7 bases of the junction unmatched. Germline CDR1 LNHDA, CDR2 SQIVND (reference sequence). The CDR3 nucleotides read TGTGCCAGTAGTTTTTGGGACAGGGGACTCTCTGGAAACACCATATATTTT. Amino acids: CASSFWDRGLSGNTIYF.

This chain's CDR3 is CASSLRGGNSPLHF. The DNA for the CDR3 is TGTGCCAGCAGCCTAAGGGGAGGGAATTCACCCCTCCACTTT. This rearrangement joins TRBV3-1 (or the pseudogene TRBV3-2) to TRBJ1-6, with TRBD1 as a possible D gene (5 bases). The CDR3 has 14 amino acids. Germline V lookup: CDR1 LGHDT, CDR2 YNNKEL (reference sequence). Trimming took 4 bases from V and 7 from J, leaving 11 bases between them.

The genes are TRBV6-5 and TRBJ1-2; 7 nucleotides match TRBD1. Per germline, CDR1 MNHEY and CDR2 SVGAGI. The length of the CDR3 is 13 residues. With V trimmed by 2 bases and J by 8 bases, 5 bases remained unmatched. In nucleotides, the CDR3 is TGTGCCAGCAGTTACGACAGGGTCCGGGGCTACACCTTC. Protein: CASSYDRVRGYTF.

This chain uses TRBV4-3 with TRBJ1-2; a weak D match, TRBD1 (5 bases). Germline values: CDR1 LGHNA, CDR2 YSLEER. Trimming removed 0 bases from V and 6 bases from J, with 14 bases in between. This CDR3 contains 15 residues. The CDR3, as DNA: TGCGCCAGCAGCCAAGATTTAGGGGCCCTGCATGGCTACACCTTC. This encodes CASSQDLGALHGYTF.

The V call is TRBV3-1 (or the pseudogene TRBV3-2), the J call TRBJ1-4, with D tentatively TRBD1 (6 bases). V was clipped by 5 bases and J by 4 bases, with 14 bases between them. The CDR3 loop spans 15 amino acids. Germline CDR1 is LGHDT and CDR2 is YNNKEL (reference sequence). This chain's CDR3 is CASSTTGKVNEKLFF. The DNA of the CDR3 is TGTGCCAGCAGCACAACAGGGAAGGTTAATGAAAAACTGTTTTTT.

A single count supports this clone. J is TRBJ1-5 and V is TRBV27; the D is unclear. The CDR3 sequence is 15 residues long. V lost 0 bases to trimming and J lost 2 bases, with 8 bases between them. CDR1 and CDR2 from the germline V gene are MNHEY and SMNVEV (reference sequence). CDR3 DNA: TGTGCCAGCAGTTTATCGCCAGAGGGCAATCAGCCCCAGCATTTT. Its translation: CASSLSPEGNQPQHF.

V usage is TRBV28 and J usage is TRBJ2-2; 8 bases are a match to TRBD1. The CDR3 totals 15 residues. CDR1 and CDR2 from the germline V gene are MDHEN and SYDVKM. J lost 6 bases, V lost 6 bases, and 9 bases had no gene match. The CDR3 DNA reads as TGTGCCAGCAGGCCTGGGGGACAGGTCTCCGGGGAGCTGTTTTTT. It specifies CASRPGGQVSGELFF.

The chain uses TRBV4-2 and TRBJ2-3; 9 positions agree with TRBD2. CDR1 LGHNA and CDR2 YNFKEQ come from the germline V gene. With V trimmed by 1 base and J by 9 bases, 14 bases remained unmatched. This CDR3 region has 17 residues. The CDR3 nucleotides read TGTGCCAGCAGCCAAGTTGATCTAGCGGGGAAGTATTCCACGCAGTATTTT. Residues: CASSQVDLAGKYSTQYF.

This clone was picked up one time. This chain's CDR3 is CASSLTHLLTEAFF. CDR3 sequence (DNA): TGTGCCAGCAGCTTAACTCATTTACTCACTGAAGCTTTCTTT. The V gene is TRBV7-3, the J gene TRBJ1-1; D uncertain. The germline V gene has CDR1 SGHTA and CDR2 FQGTGA. Trimming stripped 0 bases from V and 4 bases from J, with 9 bases between. CDR3 size: 14 residues.

The chain employs TRBV15 and TRBJ1-5, with D possibly TRBD1 on 5 matching bases. In germline, CDR1 is LNHNV, CDR2 YYDKDF (reference sequence). Trimming cost V 0 bases and J 5 bases, with 11 bases left between them. The CDR3 has 15 residues. The CDR3 sequence is CATSRDGASHQPQHF. CDR3 nucleotides: TGTGCCACCAGCAGAGATGGGGCCAGCCATCAGCCCCAGCATTTT.

The rearrangement uses TRBV28 and TRBJ1-2, with unresolved D. The CDR3 contains 12 residues. From germline, CDR1 is MDHEN and CDR2 SYDVKM. V dropped 9 bases and J dropped 5 bases, with 13 bases sitting between them. CDR3 sequence reads: CASKGGLYGYTF. CDR3 nucleotides: TGTGCCAGTAAGGGAGGGCTATATGGCTACACCTTC.